This entry concerns a single TCR beta chain. The target antigen is unknown. The source of the sample is a study of T cell repertoires in cytomegalovirus infection. For the study at large: Evidence of both CMV infection and a matching HLA type came from public TCR beta signatures. Findings and limits, study-wide: Accumulated public TCR beta family frequency recognized individuals carrying CMV together with the relevant HLA. The ex vivo response was dominated by HLA-C-restricted CMV-specific TCR beta clonotypes.

TCRdb reprocessed the reads via MiXCR and lists one record per CDR3 protein. The sample has 250,000 or so distinct CDR3 sequences, 15% to 20% seen once. This CDR3 comprises 15 residues. Germline CDR1 and CDR2: LGHNA and YSLEER. Deletions cut 1 base from V and 2 bases from J, with 9 bases between. This TCR was sampled from a human donor in good health (CMV status not recorded). Some clones in this sample may be carry-over from other donors' samples. V usage is TRBV4-3 and J usage is TRBJ1-5; TRBD1 is a possible D gene (6 bases). Sequenced: CD8+ T cells from PBMCs. The DNA of the CDR3 is TGCGCCAGCAGCCAAGTGTCAGGGGGCAATCAGCCCCAGCATTTT. Translated, it gives CASSQVSGGNQPQHF.